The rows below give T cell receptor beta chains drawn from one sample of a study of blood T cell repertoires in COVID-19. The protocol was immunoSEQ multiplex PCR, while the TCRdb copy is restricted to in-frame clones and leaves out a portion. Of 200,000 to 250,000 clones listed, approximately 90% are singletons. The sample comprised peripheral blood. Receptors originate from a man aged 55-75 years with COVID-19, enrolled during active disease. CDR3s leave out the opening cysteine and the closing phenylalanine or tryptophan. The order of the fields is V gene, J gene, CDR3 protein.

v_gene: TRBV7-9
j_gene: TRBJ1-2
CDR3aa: ASSPMGQGNYGYT

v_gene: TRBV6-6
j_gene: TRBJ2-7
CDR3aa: ASSVTGYEQY

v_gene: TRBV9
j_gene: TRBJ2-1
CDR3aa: ASSALMTASSYNEQF

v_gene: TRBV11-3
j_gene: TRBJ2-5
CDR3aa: ASSLRGETQY

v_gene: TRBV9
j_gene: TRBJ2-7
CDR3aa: ASSVAPGQGSNEQY

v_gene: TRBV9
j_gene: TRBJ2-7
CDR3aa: ASSIGTSGIFEQY

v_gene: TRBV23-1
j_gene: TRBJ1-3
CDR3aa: ASELDRGPGNTIY

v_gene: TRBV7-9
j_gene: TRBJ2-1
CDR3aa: ASSFSGRGVYNEQF

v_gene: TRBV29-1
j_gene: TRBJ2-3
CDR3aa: SVRTGGRDTQY

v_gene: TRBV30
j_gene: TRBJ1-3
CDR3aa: AWSTGTSGNTIY

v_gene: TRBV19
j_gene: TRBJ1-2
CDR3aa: ASTRNGQGPFIGYT

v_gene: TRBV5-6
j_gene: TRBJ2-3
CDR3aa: ASSLPSDTQY

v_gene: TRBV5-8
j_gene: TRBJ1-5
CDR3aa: ASRRGLISNQPQH

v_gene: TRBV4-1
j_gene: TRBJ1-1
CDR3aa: ASSQGSWPGTEAF

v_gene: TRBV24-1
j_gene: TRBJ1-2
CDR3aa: ATSDPDRGGYT

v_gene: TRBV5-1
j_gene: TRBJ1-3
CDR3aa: ASSLEDRAGNTIY

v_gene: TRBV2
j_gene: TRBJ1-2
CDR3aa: ASSAQSNYGYT

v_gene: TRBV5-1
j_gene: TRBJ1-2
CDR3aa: ASSLEPFDYGYT

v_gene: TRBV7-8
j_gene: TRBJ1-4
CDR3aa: ASSSTGVVTNEKLF

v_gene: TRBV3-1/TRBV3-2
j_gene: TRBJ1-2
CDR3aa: ASSQVTGGAEGYT

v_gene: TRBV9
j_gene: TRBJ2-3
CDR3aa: ASSTSGREFDTQY

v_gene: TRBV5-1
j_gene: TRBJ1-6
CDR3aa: ASSPGHTASNSPLH

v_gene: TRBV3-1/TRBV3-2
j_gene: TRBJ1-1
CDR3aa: ASSPQGNTEAF

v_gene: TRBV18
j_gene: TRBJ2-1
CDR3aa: ASSPGPSGVVNEQF

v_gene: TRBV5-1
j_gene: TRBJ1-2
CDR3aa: ASSLDSFYGYT

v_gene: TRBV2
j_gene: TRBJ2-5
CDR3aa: ASGGDTQETQY

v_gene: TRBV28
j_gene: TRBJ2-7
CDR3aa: ASRTGTGTTYEQY

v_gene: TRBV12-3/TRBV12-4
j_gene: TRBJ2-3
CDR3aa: ASSLQGTDTQY

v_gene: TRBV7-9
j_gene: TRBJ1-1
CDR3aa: ASSSGWPEAF

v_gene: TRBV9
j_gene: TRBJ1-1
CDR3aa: ASSHPGQGAMNTEAF

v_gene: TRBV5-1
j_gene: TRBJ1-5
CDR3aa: ASSLVPGGNQPQH

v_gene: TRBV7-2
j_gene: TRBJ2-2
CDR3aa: ASSLVAQRGAV

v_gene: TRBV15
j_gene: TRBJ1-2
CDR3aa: ATSRGQGRGTNYGYT

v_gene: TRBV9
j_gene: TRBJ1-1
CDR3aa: ASSVDTGGANTEAF

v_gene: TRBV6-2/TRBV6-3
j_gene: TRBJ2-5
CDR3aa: ASSQGLRETQY